This T cell receptor (beta chain) was found in a study of T cells expressing NK-cell markers. This CDR3 has 15 residues. The V gene's germline CDR1 is SNHLY and CDR2 FYNNEI. After re-calling the 5' RACE reads, TCRdb lists one entry per CDR3 protein, DNA absent. This repertoire comprises approximately 420,000 distinct CDR3 sequences; its ten largest clones make up 9.5% to 12%. This TCR was recovered from a woman between 45 and 65 years old in good health. This chain links TRBV2 with TRBJ2-1; TCRdb selects TRBD2, and the lack of DNA leaves this call unchecked. The sequenced material came from blood T cells: a sorted CD56 or NKG2C T cell subset, CD4+ or CD8+ T cells, or bulk PBMC T cells (not recorded which). The CDR3 region is CASSGGLAGGREQFF.